The 21 T cell receptor beta chains in this list originate from one sample, sequenced in a study of CD8 T cells in Susac syndrome. RNA was extracted with the RNeasy kit, and a quantity of roughly 0.45 to 1 ug was reverse transcribed using random hexamers. MiXCR, applied by TCRdb to the immunoSEQ multiplex PCR reads, yields one record per CDR3 protein. The table lists over 350,000 distinct CDR3 sequences, roughly 85% of them singletons. The sample comprised CD8+ T cells from PBMCs. These receptors all stem from a human donor with multiple sclerosis.

This clonotype was seen a few times. This sequence joins TRBV6-5 and TRBJ2-4; a possible D gene is TRBD2 (6 bases). The germline gives CDR1 MNHEY, CDR2 SVGAGI. Deletions cut 2 bases from V and 0 bases from J, with 8 bases between. This CDR3 has 15 residues. CDR3 DNA sequence: TGTGCCAGCAGTTACAAGGGACTAGCCAAAAACATTCAGTACTTC. It codes for CASSYKGLAKNIQYF.

This chain uses TRBV27 with TRBJ1-5, with D perhaps TRBD1 (5 bases). The CDR3 runs to 17 residues. Germline CDR1 MNHEY, CDR2 SMNVEV (reference sequence). Trimming shortened V by 0 bases and J by 0 bases, and 12 bases separated the two germline ends. The CDR3, as DNA: TGTGCCAGCAGTTTATCTGGGGGAGCGATTAGCAATCAGCCCCAGCATTTT. Translated, it gives CASSLSGGAISNQPQHF.

In this sample, this clonotype turned up once. The chain uses TRBV5-5 and TRBJ1-2, with TRBD1 as a possible D gene (6 bases). The ends were cut back, 4 bases at V and 0 bases at J, with 19 bases in the middle. The length of the CDR3 is 17 residues. Per germline, CDR1 SGHKS and CDR2 YYEKEE (reference sequence). Here the CDR3 DNA reads TGTGCCAGCAGCGTAAGCGGGGGGCGGTTAGCTAACTATGGCTACACCTTC. This codes for CASSVSGGRLANYGYTF.

The rearrangement joins TRBV5-4 to TRBJ1-2; 11 bases align to TRBD1. Germline trimming cut 2 bases from V and 5 bases from J; bases unmatched to any gene: 5. Germline V gene data show CDR1 as SGHNT and CDR2 as YYREEE (reference sequence). CDR3 length: 15 amino acids. The CDR3 protein is CASSLPGQGEYGYTF. The CDR3 region has the DNA TGTGCCAGCAGCTTACCGGGACAGGGGGAGTATGGCTACACCTTC.

The gene calls are TRBV3-1 and TRBJ1-1, with 7 bases that match TRBD1. CDR1 and CDR2 from the germline V gene are LGHDT and YNNKEL (reference sequence). CDR3 length equals 18 residues. V lost 6 bases, J lost 5 bases, and 21 bases stayed unmatched. In DNA, the CDR3 is TGTGCCAGCAGGGCAGAAGGGGGAGCAGGGGGTCGCGGAACTGAAGCTTTCTTT. As protein: CASRAEGGAGGRGTEAFF.

V and J are TRBV14 and TRBJ2-5; no clear D. Germline CDR1 is SGHDN and CDR2 is FVKESK. The CDR3 length is 14 residues. Deletions cut 0 bases from V and 2 bases from J, with 7 bases between. The CDR3 region has the DNA TGTGCCAGCAGCCAAGAAGGGATTCAAGAGACCCAGTACTTC. This codes for CASSQEGIQETQYF.

The chain employs TRBV12-3 or TRBV12-4 and TRBJ2-5, with 7 bases matching TRBD1. This CDR3 is 15 amino acids long. V lost 5 bases, J lost 5 bases, and 11 bases stayed unmatched. CDR3 residues: CASSPRQGIVETQYF. The CDR3, as DNA: TGTGCCAGCAGTCCTAGACAGGGTATAGTTGAGACCCAGTACTTC.

This clonotype has more than one count but fewer than ten. The V and J genes are TRBV6-1 and TRBJ2-1; unclear D gene. The V end was cut by 6 bases, the J end by 5 bases, with 5 bases between. This CDR3 comprises 11 residues. Germline CDR1 and CDR2: MNHNS and SASEGT. The CDR3 nucleotides are TGTGCCAGCAGATTCCACAATGAGCAGTTCTTC. Its translation is CASRFHNEQFF.

V is TRBV11-2 and J is TRBJ2-3; TRBD2 matches 9 bases. CDR1 is SGHAT, CDR2 FQNNGV, per germline. V gave up 4 bases and J gave up 2 bases; unmatched junction bases: 4. The CDR3 covers 15 residues. In DNA, the CDR3 is TGTGCCAGCAGCTCTCTAGCGGGGCCCACAGATACGCAGTATTTT. Protein sequence: CASSSLAGPTDTQYF. The full variable domain, completed using reference TRBV11-2 and TRBJ2-3, is EAGVAQSPRYKIIEKRQSVAFWCNPISGHATLYWYQQILGQGPKLLIQFQNNGVVDDSQLPKDRFSAERLKGVDSTLKIQPAKLEDSAVYLCASSSLAGPTDTQYFGPGTRLTVL.

In its sample, this clonotype was seen once. CDR3 DNA sequence: TGTGCCAGCAGTACCACGTGGAGCCTAGCCAAAAACATTCAGTACTTC. This sequence encodes CASSTTWSLAKNIQYF. The V call is TRBV6-2 or TRBV6-3, the J call TRBJ2-4; no clear D. This CDR3 comprises 16 residues. From germline, CDR1 is MNHEY and CDR2 SVGEGT. V lost 5 bases and J lost 0, with 14 bases in between.

With regard to this clonotype: One end of the junction does not line up with germline, which may come from a read error. The chain couples TRBV4-1 to TRBJ2-1; 15 bases map to TRBD2. Germline V gene data show CDR1 as MGHRA and CDR2 as YSYEKL. The CDR3 loop spans 20 amino acids. CDR3 nucleotides: TGCGCCAGCAGTCCAAGAATGGGACTAGCGGGGGGTCCCTCCCACAATGAGAAGTTCTTC. Amino acid sequence: CASSPRMGLAGGPSHNEKFF.

The chain uses TRBV7-9 and TRBJ2-5; 8 positions match TRBD1. CDR1 and CDR2 from the germline V gene are SEHNR and FQNEAQ (reference sequence). CDR3 length equals 14 residues. V lost 3 bases and J lost 5; bases outside the gene matches: 5. The CDR3 bases are TGTGCCAGCAGCTTGGCCGACAGGGGTGAGACCCAGTACTTC. Residues: CASSLADRGETQYF.

J is TRBJ1-2 and V is TRBV28; D remains ambiguous. Germline CDR1 MDHEN, CDR2 SYDVKM. V lost 3 bases, J lost 8 bases, and 16 bases lay in between. The length of the CDR3 is 14 residues. This chain's CDR3 is CASSFELGSGGYTF. The CDR3 bases are TGTGCCAGCAGTTTTGAGTTGGGGTCTGGAGGCTACACCTTC.

The chain uses TRBV20-1 and TRBJ2-3, with D possibly matching TRBD2 (6 bases). The CDR3 runs to 16 residues. Trimming cost V 0 bases and J 5 bases, with 18 bases left between them. In germline, CDR1 is DFQATT, CDR2 SNEGSKA (reference sequence). The CDR3 here is CSARDYLAGPGDTQYF. The CDR3 nucleotides are TGCAGTGCTAGAGATTATTTGGCGGGGCCGGGAGATACGCAGTATTTT.

This sequence joins TRBV4-1 and TRBJ1-4; weak D call: TRBD1 (5 bases). The CDR3 contains 15 residues. The ends were cut back, 0 bases at V and 11 bases at J, with 16 bases in the middle. Germline assignment: CDR1 MGHRA and CDR2 YSYEKL. The CDR3 nucleotides are TGCGCCAGCAGCCAAGATTTCCGGCAGGGTTATAAACTGTTTTTT. Protein: CASSQDFRQGYKLFF.

The chain couples TRBV27 to TRBJ1-1; 7 bases fit TRBD1. V was pared by 6 bases and J by 0 bases, with 4 bases of the junction left unmatched. Germline lookup yields CDR1 MNHEY and CDR2 SMNVEV (reference sequence). The CDR3 has 14 residues. This CDR3 is CASRWTGMNTEAFF. CDR3 coding DNA: TGTGCCAGCAGATGGACAGGAATGAACACTGAAGCTTTCTTT.

This sequence joins TRBV28 and TRBJ1-3; D unclear. The germline V gene has CDR1 MDHEN and CDR2 SYDVKM. CDR3 size: 14 residues. V was pared by 6 bases and J by 0 bases, with 9 bases between. The CDR3 spells CASSPKNSGNTIYF. The CDR3 region has the DNA TGTGCCAGCAGCCCTAAGAACTCTGGAAACACCATATATTTT. Supplemented by reference TRBV28 and TRBJ1-3, the full variable domain reads DVKVTQSSRYLVKRTGEKVFLECVQDMDHENMFWYRQDPGLGLRLIYFSYDVKMKEKGDIPEGYSVSREKKERFSLILESASTNQTSMYLCASSPKNSGNTIYFGEGSWLTVV.

This clonotype has just one count. V is TRBV7-8 and J is TRBJ1-5, with D unresolved. Germline CDR1 is SGHVS and CDR2 is FQNEAQ. The V end lost 7 bases, the J end lost 3 bases, and 13 bases lay between the germline ends. The CDR3 has 14 amino acids. CDR3 sequence reads: CASNQPPSNQPQHF. Written as DNA, the CDR3 is TGTGCCAGCAACCAACCACCCTCCAATCAGCCCCAGCATTTT.

The V and J genes are TRBV11-2 and TRBJ2-5; TRBD2 is a possible D gene (6 bases). Per germline, CDR1 SGHAT and CDR2 FQNNGV. Trimming removed 1 base from V and 0 bases from J, with 18 bases in between. This CDR3 has 18 amino acids. As DNA, the CDR3 is TGTGCCAGCAGCTTAGTTGGGTTTAGCGGAGGGTACCAAGAGACCCAGTACTTC. Translated: CASSLVGFSGGYQETQYF.

This chain uses TRBV5-1 with TRBJ2-3; TRBD1 matches at 12 bases. The CDR3 is 17 residues long. Trimming took 4 bases from V and 4 from J; bases not matched to a gene: 10. Germline V CDR1 and CDR2: SGHRS, YFSETQ. CDR3 DNA: TGCGCCAGCAGCGTACACGGGACAGGGGGCGCAGCAGATACGCAGTATTTT. Protein product: CASSVHGTGGAADTQYF.

The chain employs TRBV12-3 or TRBV12-4 and TRBJ2-3; the match to TRBD2 covers 9 bases. This CDR3 contains 16 residues. The J segment lost 1 base and the V segment lost 5 bases, leaving 7 bases of the junction unmatched. The CDR3 loop reads CASSLRLADRTDTQYF. CDR3 DNA: TGTGCCAGCAGTCTCCGACTAGCGGACCGCACAGATACGCAGTATTTT.